This TCR beta chain comes out of a study of blood T cell repertoires in COVID-19 (dated by TCRdb to about 2020). Some background on the complete study: Collaborator samples came from the United States, Italy and Spain and covered acute and convalescent phases of COVID-19. Subjects who had been exposed to COVID-19, were actively infected with it, or had recovered from it provided the deeply sampled blood TCRbeta repertoires that made up the dataset. HLA class I and class II types, where available, came from metadata supplied by the sample provider rather than from assay-based typing. Sample metadata almost always included a de-identified subject ID, COVID-19 status, age in years and sex. The prospective study material was composed of cDNA or gDNA derived from T cells, B-cell-depleted T cells, or PBMCs. A freely available public database, intended as a resource for researchers studying the immune response to SARS-CoV-2, is where the repertoires were released. The samples were drawn from two sources: the first 160 participants of the ongoing ImmuneRACE study, and about 1,300 subjects contributed by 6 global collaborators. Findings and caveats that apply to the study as a whole: The amount of clinical and demographic metadata varied by source and participant and was provided uncurated.

From the germline V gene (reference sequence), CDR1 is LNHNV and CDR2 is YYDKDF. Its CDR3 holds 16 amino acids, cysteine through phenylalanine. The only DNA kept is the CDR3, 48 bases in frame from the first base. V and J are truncated by 1 base and 4 bases respectively, leaving an intervening sequence of 14 bases. As concerns this clone: What this receptor recognizes is not known. No base qualities exist here, and no much larger clone lies one base off it.

The collaborating institutions used their own protocols to collect whole blood in K2EDTA tubes. Collaborator samples were shipped for TCRbeta analysis as frozen whole blood, isolated PBMCs, or DNA extracted from either sample type. The immunoSEQ Assay, a bias-controlled multiplex PCR, was used to amplify TCRbeta CDR3 regions from genomic DNA. In the original analysis: The number of nucleated cells in each sample was estimated from the amplification of reference gene primers within the assay. Sequence reads were collapsed and filtered to measure the absolute abundance of every unique TCRbeta CDR3 rearrangement. For each sample, productive Simpson clonality was calculated as the square root of Simpson's diversity index across productive rearrangements. In TCRdb, the immuneACCESS table is reduced to in-frame sequences with V and J assigned. These tables do not hold every clone; where another copy was compared, an unresolved V gene accounts for under half, and the others remain unexplained. That table gives V, J and clone size, and the DNA gave D and trimming. The sample contains 70,000 to 90,000 clones, around 87% of them found a single time. Around 7.8% of the sample belongs to the ten largest clones.

This sequence originates from an elderly man with active or convalescent COVID-19. Sequenced input: peripheral blood. The chain joins TRBV15 to TRBJ1-5; the D gene assignment is ambiguous. The nucleotide sequence is given as TGTGCCACCAGCAGAGTTGGAATCGCGGGGAATCAGCCCCAGCATTTT. This gives the protein CATSRVGIAGNQPQHF. Joined to the reference TRBV15 and TRBJ1-5 proteins, this CDR3 gives the full variable domain: DAMVIQNPRYQVTQFGKPVTLSCSQTLNHNVMYWYQQKSSQAPKLLFHYYDKDFNNEADTPDNFQSRRPNTSFCFLDIRSPGLGDTAMYLCATSRVGIAGNQPQHFGDGTRLSIL.